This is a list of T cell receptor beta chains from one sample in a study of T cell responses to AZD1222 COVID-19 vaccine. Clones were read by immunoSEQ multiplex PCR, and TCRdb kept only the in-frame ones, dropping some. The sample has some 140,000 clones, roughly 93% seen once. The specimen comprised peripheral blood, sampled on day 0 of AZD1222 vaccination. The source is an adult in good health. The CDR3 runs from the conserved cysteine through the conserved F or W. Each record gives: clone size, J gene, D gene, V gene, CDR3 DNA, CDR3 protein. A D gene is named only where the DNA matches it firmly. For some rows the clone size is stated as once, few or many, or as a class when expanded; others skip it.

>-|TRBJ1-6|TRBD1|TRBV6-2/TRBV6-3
TGTGCCAGCAGTTACTCCCGGGACAGGCCGACGGTATCACCCCTCCACTTT
CASSYSRDRPTVSPLHF
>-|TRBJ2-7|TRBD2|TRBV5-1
TGCGCCAGCAGCTTAACTAGCGGGAGTTCCCACGAGCAGTACTTC
CASSLTSGSSHEQYF
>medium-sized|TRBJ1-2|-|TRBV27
TGTGCCAGCAGTTTTGGGGGGCGAGTCGGAGGCTACACCTTC
CASSFGGRVGGYTF
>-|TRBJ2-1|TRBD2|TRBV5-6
TGTGCCAGCAGCTTTTTCGCGGGGGGGCAAGGTGAGCAGTTCTTC
CASSFFAGGQGEQFF
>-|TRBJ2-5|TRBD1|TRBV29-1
TGCAGCGTACGCACAGGGGGCGGTGAGACCCAGTACTTC
CSVRTGGGETQYF
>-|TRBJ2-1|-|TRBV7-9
TGTGCCAGCAGCCCAGACAGCTCCTACAATGAGCAGTTCTTC
CASSPDSSYNEQFF
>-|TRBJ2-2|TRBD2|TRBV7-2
TGTGCCAGCAGCACCCCTAGCGGGATGAACACCGGGGAGCTGTTTTTT
CASSTPSGMNTGELFF
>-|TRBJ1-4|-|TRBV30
TGTGCCTGGAGTGCCCAAGCGCGGGAAAAACTGTTTTTT
CAWSAQAREKLFF
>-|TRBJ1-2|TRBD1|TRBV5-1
TGCGCCAGCAGCTTCGACAGGGGTGGCTACACCTTC
CASSFDRGGYTF
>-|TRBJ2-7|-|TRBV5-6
TGTGCCAGCAGCTTTAGGTCAGGGGACAAGCAGTACTTC
CASSFRSGDKQYF
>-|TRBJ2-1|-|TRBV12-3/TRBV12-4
TGTGCCAGCAGGAAATCCGGACTCGCAGAGCAGTTCTTC
CASRKSGLAEQFF
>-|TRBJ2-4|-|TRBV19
TGTGCCAGTAGTGTTCATGGGGCCAAAAACATTCAGTACTTC
CASSVHGAKNIQYF
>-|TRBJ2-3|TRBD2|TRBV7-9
TGTGCCAGCAGCTTATTAGCGGGGGTTGGTACAGATACGCAGTATTTT
CASSLLAGVGTDTQYF
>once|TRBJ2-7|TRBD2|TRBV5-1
TGCGCCAGCAGCCGGGAGGGCCTCTACGAGCAGTACTTC
CASSREGLYEQYF
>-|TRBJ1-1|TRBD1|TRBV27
TGTGCCAGCAGTTGGGACAGCCTGAACACTGAAGCTTTCTTT
CASSWDSLNTEAFF
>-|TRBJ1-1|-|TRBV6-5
TGTGCCAGCACCTCAAGCGGGGCGAGGAAAAATGAAGCTTTCTTT
CASTSSGARKNEAFF
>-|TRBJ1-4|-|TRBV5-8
TGTGCCACCCAGGAGGCGACTAATGAAAAACTGTTTTTT
CATQEATNEKLFF
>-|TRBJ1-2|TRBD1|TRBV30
TGTGCCTGGGGGACAGGGAAGTCTCCCTCTCCATATGGCTACACCTTC
CAWGTGKSPSPYGYTF
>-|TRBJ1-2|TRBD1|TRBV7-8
TGTGCCAGCAGCTTAAGCGGGACAGGGGATGGCTACACCTTC
CASSLSGTGDGYTF
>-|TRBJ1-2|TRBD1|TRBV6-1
TGTGCCAGCAGTGCAACTCGACAGGGGGCGAGTTATGGCTACACCTTC
CASSATRQGASYGYTF
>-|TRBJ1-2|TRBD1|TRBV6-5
TGTGCCAGCAGGGAGACAGGGAACTATGGCTACACCTTC
CASRETGNYGYTF
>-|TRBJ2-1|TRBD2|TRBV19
TGTGCCAGTAGTATAGATTTTGCGGGACTAGCGGGGATGGGGAGTAGGACCAACTACAATGAGCAGTTCTTC
CASSIDFAGLAGMGSRTNYNEQFF
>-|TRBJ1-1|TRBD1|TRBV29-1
TGCAGCTCGGGACAGGTGAACACTGAAGCTTTCTTT
CSSGQVNTEAFF
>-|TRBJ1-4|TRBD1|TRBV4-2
TGTGCCAGCAGCCCACACCAGGGACAGGATGAAAAACTGTTTTTT
CASSPHQGQDEKLFF
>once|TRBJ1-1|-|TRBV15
TGTGCCACCAGCAGAGTTTTATACCGCACTGAAGCTTTCTTT
CATSRVLYRTEAFF
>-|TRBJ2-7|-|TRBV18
TGTGCCAGCTCACTCTTCGCGGACGGTACCTACGAGCAGTACTTC
CASSLFADGTYEQYF
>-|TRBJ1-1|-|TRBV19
TGTGCCAGTAGCCCCGCCCAGGGGAACACTGAAGCTTTCTTT
CASSPAQGNTEAFF
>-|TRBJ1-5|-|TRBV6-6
TGTGCCAGCAGTCACGACCGGCCTGAGACAGGCAATCAGCCCCAGCATTTT
CASSHDRPETGNQPQHF
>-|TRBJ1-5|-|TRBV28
TGTGCCAGCAGCCCCGTCGGGGTTGGCCAGCCCCAGCATTTT
CASSPVGVGQPQHF
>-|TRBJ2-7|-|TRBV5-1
TGCGCCAGCAGCCGTGACTTCTACGAGCAGTACTTC
CASSRDFYEQYF
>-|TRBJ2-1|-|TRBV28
TGTGCCAGCAGTTTATCCGCGGACGGAAACAATGAGCAGTTCTTC
CASSLSADGNNEQFF
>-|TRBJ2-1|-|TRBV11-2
TGTGCCAGCAGGAGAGTCTCCTACAATGAGCAGTTCTTC
CASRRVSYNEQFF
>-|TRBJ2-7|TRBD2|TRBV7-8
TGTGCCACCAACCTAGGGGGACTAGGGCAGTACTTC
CATNLGGLGQYF
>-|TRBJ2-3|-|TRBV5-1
TGCGCCAGCAGCTTGGTTGGGGATACGCAGTATTTT
CASSLVGDTQYF
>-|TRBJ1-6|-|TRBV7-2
TGTGCCAGCAGCTTACAGCCTTATTCACCCCTCCACTTT
CASSLQPYSPLHF
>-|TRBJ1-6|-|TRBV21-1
TGTGCCAGCAGCACCGTGTATTCACCCCTCCACTTT
CASSTVYSPLHF
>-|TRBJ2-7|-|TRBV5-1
TGCGCCAGCAGCTCGATGACAGCTTCCTACGAGCAGTACTTC
CASSSMTASYEQYF
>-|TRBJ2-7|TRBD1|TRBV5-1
TGCGCCAGCAGCCAAGTCTCCTCCGGGACAGGTTACGAGCAGTACTTC
CASSQVSSGTGYEQYF
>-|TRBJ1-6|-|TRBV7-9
TGTGCCAGCAGCTTTTCGAACGGTTCACCCCTCCACTTT
CASSFSNGSPLHF
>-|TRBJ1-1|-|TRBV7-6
TGTGCCAGCAGCCCTTTACAGGGTTTGAACACTGAAGCTTTCTTT
CASSPLQGLNTEAFF
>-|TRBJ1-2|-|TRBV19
TGTGCCAGTAGCCAGTCGTCAGCTCTGAACTATGGCTACACCTTC
CASSQSSALNYGYTF
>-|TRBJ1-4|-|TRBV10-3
TGTGCCATCAGTGCATCGGGAATTGCAACTAATGAAAAACTGTTTTTT
CAISASGIATNEKLFF
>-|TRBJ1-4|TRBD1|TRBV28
TGTGCCAGCAGCCGAGTGACAGGGGGTAATGAAAAACTGTTTTTT
CASSRVTGGNEKLFF
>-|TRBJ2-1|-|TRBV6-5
TGTGCCTCTACACACAGTTACAATGAGCAGTTCTTC
CASTHSYNEQFF
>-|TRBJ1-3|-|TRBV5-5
TGTGCCAGCAGCTTGCCAGTCTCTGGAAACACCATATATTTT
CASSLPVSGNTIYF
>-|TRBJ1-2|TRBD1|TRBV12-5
TGTGCTAGTGGTTTGGTAACCGGGACAGGGGGTAGAAACTATGGCTACACCTTC
CASGLVTGTGGRNYGYTF
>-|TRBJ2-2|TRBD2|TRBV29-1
TGCAGCGCGGGACTAGCGGGAGGTGTCGGGGAGCTGTTTTTT
CSAGLAGGVGELFF
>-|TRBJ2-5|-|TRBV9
TGTGCCAGCAGCGCGGACAATCAAGAGACCCAGTACTTC
CASSADNQETQYF
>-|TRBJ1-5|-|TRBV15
TGTGCCACCAGCTCCCAATCGGCGGTCAATCAGCCCCAGCATTTT
CATSSQSAVNQPQHF
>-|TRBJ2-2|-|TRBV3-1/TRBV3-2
TGTGCCAGCAGCCAAGGGCACACGAACACCGGGGAGCTGTTTTTT
CASSQGHTNTGELFF
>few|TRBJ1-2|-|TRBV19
TGTGCCAGTAACGGGCCTCTTGGCTACACCTTC
CASNGPLGYTF
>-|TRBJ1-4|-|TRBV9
TGTGCCAGCAGCGTAGAGGGGCGAGGAGGTGAAAAACTGTTTTTT
CASSVEGRGGEKLFF
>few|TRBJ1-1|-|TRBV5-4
TGTGCCAGCATCCTAGGGTCAGAAGCTTTCTTT
CASILGSEAFF
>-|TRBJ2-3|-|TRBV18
TGTGCCAGCTCACCAACCCTCTCCAGCGTCACAGATACGCAGTATTTT
CASSPTLSSVTDTQYF
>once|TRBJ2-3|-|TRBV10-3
TGTGCCACCCCTTCTCGGCGGAGCTACACAGATACGCAGTATTTT
CATPSRRSYTDTQYF